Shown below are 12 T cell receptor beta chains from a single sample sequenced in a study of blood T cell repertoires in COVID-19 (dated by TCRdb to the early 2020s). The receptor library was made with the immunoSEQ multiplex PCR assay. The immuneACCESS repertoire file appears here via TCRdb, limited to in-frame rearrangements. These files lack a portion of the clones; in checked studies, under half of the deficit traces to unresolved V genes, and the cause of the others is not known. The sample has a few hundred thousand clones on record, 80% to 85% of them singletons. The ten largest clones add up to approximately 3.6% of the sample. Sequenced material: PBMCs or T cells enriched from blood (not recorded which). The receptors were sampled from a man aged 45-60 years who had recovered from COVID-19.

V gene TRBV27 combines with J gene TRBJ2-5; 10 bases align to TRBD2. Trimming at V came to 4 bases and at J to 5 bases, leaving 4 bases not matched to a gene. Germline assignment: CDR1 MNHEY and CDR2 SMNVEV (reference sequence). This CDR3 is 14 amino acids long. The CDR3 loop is CASSSPGLAETQYF. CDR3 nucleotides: TGTGCCAGCAGTTCCCCGGGACTAGCGGAGACCCAGTACTTC.

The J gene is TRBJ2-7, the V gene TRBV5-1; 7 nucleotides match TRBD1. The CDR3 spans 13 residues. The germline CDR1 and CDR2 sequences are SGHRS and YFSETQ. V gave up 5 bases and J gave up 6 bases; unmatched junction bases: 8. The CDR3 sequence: CASRDRPLGEQYF. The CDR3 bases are TGCGCCAGCAGGGACAGGCCGCTCGGCGAGCAGTACTTC.

The chain's CDR3 is CASSLAERGGTEAFF. The CDR3 nucleotides read TGTGCCAGCAGCTTGGCCGAGCGGGGGGGCACTGAAGCTTTCTTT. The V call is TRBV5-4, the J call TRBJ1-1; tentative D call: TRBD1 (5 bases). The V end lost 0 bases, the J end lost 4 bases, and 13 bases lay between the germline ends. Germline loops: CDR1 SGHNT, CDR2 YYREEE (reference sequence). This CDR3 has 15 residues.

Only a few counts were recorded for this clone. The chain's CDR3 is CASRLYGQPEAFF. CDR3 DNA: TGTGCCAGCAGACTCTACGGACAGCCTGAAGCTTTCTTT. The V and J genes are TRBV27 and TRBJ1-1; D might be TRBD1 (6 bases). V was pared by 6 bases and J by 6 bases, with 14 bases between. Germline CDR1 and CDR2: MNHEY and SMNVEV (reference sequence). The CDR3 sequence is 13 residues long.

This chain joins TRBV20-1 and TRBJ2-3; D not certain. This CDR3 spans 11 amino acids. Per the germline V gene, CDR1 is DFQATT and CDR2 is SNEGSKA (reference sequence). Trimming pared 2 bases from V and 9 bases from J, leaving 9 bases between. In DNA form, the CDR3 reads TGCAGTGCTAGACCCGGTTCCACGCAGTATTTT. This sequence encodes CSARPGSTQYF.

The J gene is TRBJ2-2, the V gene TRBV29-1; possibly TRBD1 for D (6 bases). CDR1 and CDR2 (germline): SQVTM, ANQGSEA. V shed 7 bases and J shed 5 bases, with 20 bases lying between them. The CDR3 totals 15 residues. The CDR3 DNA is TGCAGCGCCACCCAAGTTCAGGGGCGGACCGGGGAGCTGTTTTTT. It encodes CSATQVQGRTGELFF.

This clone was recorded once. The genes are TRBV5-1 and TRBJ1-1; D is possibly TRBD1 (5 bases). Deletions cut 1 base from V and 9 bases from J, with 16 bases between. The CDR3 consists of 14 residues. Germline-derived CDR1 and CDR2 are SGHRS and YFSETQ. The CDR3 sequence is CASSLFTGAPQAFF. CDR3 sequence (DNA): TGCGCCAGCAGCTTGTTCACAGGTGCCCCACAAGCTTTCTTT. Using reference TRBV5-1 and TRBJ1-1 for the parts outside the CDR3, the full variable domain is KAGVTQTPRYLIKTRGQQVTLSCSPISGHRSVSWYQQTPGQGLQFLFEYFSETQRNKGNFPGRFSGRQFSNSRSEMNVSTLELGDSALYLCASSLFTGAPQAFFGQGTRLTVV.

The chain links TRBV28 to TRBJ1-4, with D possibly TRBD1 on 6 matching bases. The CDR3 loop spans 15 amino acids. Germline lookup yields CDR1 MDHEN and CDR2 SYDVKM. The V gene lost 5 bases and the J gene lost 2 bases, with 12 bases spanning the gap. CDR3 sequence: CASSTGIITNEKLFF. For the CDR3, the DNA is TGTGCCAGCAGTACAGGGATTATCACTAATGAAAAACTGTTTTTT.

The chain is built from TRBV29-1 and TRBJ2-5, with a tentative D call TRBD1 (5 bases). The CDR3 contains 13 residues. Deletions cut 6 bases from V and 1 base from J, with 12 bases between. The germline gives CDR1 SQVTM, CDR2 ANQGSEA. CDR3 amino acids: CSVRRVGQETQYF. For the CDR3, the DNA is TGCAGCGTCCGCAGGGTAGGCCAAGAGACCCAGTACTTC.

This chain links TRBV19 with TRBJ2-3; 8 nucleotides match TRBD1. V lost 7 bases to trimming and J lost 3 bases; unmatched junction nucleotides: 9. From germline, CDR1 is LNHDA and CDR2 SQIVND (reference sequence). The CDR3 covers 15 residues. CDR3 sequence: CASTSKRTGTDTQYF. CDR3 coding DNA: TGTGCCAGTACATCAAAGCGGACAGGGACAGATACGCAGTATTTT.

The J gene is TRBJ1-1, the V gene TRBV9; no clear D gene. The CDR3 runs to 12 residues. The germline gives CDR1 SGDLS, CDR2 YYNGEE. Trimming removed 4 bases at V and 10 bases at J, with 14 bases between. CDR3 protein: CASSPPRSGAFF. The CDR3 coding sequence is TGTGCCAGCAGCCCCCCCCGGTCCGGAGCTTTCTTT.

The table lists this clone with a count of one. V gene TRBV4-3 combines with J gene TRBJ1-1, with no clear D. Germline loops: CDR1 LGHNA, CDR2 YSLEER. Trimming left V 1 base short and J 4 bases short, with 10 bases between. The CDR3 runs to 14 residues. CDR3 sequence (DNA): TGCGCCAGCAGCCAAGCCCATAGAAGCACTGAAGCTTTCTTT. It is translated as CASSQAHRSTEAFF.